A single sample gave rise to the 21 T cell receptor beta chains below, sequenced in a study of T cells in Graves' hyperthyroidism and ophthalmopathy. There were TCR beta CDR3 regions amplified from RNA transcripts. The HTBI primer set was used in a first-round RT-PCR of the TCR CDR3. TCRdb analysed the multiplex PCR reads with MiXCR anew, one entry per CDR3 protein. This table holds more than 250,000 distinct CDR3 sequences, nearly 15% found once. Input material: blood. Every receptor here comes from a woman aged 45-65 years with Graves' hyperthyroidism that later progressed to Graves' ophthalmopathy.

The chain employs TRBV5-6 and TRBJ2-7, with a weak D call TRBD1 (5 bases). CDR3 length: 13 amino acids. In germline, CDR1 is SGHDT, CDR2 YYEEEE. V shed 0 bases and J shed 5 bases, with 9 bases lying between them. In DNA form, the CDR3 reads TGTGCCAGCAGCTTGGGACAGTTCCACGAGCAGTACTTC. Translated, it gives CASSLGQFHEQYF.

This clonotype was counted only a few times. V gene TRBV12-3 or TRBV12-4 combines with J gene TRBJ2-1, with 14 nucleotides matching TRBD2. After removal of 5 bases from V and 9 bases from J, the junction contained 9 bases not matched to a gene. The CDR3 runs 16 residues. CDR3 nucleotide sequence: TGTGCCAGCAGTCAGGGACTAGCGGGAGAGATGATTGAGCAGTTCTTC. Protein product: CASSQGLAGEMIEQFF.

This clonotype was seen repeatedly, ten times or more. The CDR3 spells CASTETGPSGTDTQYF. The DNA of the CDR3 is TGTGCCAGCACCGAGACAGGGCCTAGCGGCACAGATACGCAGTATTTT. The rearrangement joins TRBV28 to TRBJ2-3, with a tentative D call TRBD1 (7 bases). Per the germline V gene, CDR1 is MDHEN and CDR2 is SYDVKM. The CDR3 has 16 amino acids. Between the trimmed V and J ends, which lost 7 bases and 1 base, there was a span of 18 bases.

This clonotype was observed many times. This chain links TRBV28 with TRBJ2-3; no clear D gene. Germline lookup yields CDR1 MDHEN and CDR2 SYDVKM. Trimming shortened V by 4 bases and J by 4 bases, and 6 bases separated the two germline ends. The CDR3 covers 12 residues. CDR3 nucleotide sequence: TGTGCCAGCAGTTCCGAGCCAGATACGCAGTATTTT. This encodes CASSSEPDTQYF.

A remark on this clonotype: One base away lies a much larger clone, so this may be a sequencing read error. The J gene is TRBJ2-1, the V gene TRBV5-1; possibly TRBD1 for D (6 bases). CDR3 length equals 17 residues. Per germline, CDR1 SGHRS and CDR2 YFSETQ. The CDR3 here is CASGLDMRQRGINEQFF. CDR3 sequence (DNA): TGCGCCAGCGGCTTGGACATGCGCCAGAGGGGGATCAATGAGCAGTTCTTC.

This clonotype appeared many times. V is TRBV27 and J is TRBJ2-3; 9 positions agree with TRBD1. This CDR3 has 14 residues. Germline values: CDR1 MNHEY, CDR2 SMNVEV (reference sequence). Trimming took 6 bases from V and 4 from J; bases not matched to a gene: 5. As DNA, the CDR3 is TGTGCCAGCAGCCTGGACAGGGGTTCAGATACGCAGTATTTT. Encoded protein: CASSLDRGSDTQYF.

This clonotype was seen repeatedly, ten times or more. This chain connects TRBV3-1 to TRBJ2-1, with 8 bases matching TRBD2. CDR1 is LGHDT and CDR2 is YNNKEL in the germline V gene (reference sequence). V lost 3 bases to trimming and J lost 2 bases; unmatched junction nucleotides: 3. CDR3 length: 15 residues. The chain's CDR3 is CASSQRGVTYNEQFF. CDR3 in DNA: TGTGCCAGCAGCCAGCGGGGGGTTACCTACAATGAGCAGTTCTTC.

This clonotype was recorded at least ten times. CDR3 sequence reads: CASSLGLQSGEQYF. CDR3 nucleotide sequence: TGCGCCAGCAGCCTAGGGTTACAGTCAGGCGAGCAGTACTTC. The J gene is TRBJ2-7, the V gene TRBV5-1; no firm D call. CDR3 length: 14 residues. Between the trimmed V and J ends, which lost 4 bases and 6 bases, there was a span of 17 bases. The germline V gene encodes CDR1 SGHRS and CDR2 YFSETQ.

In its sample, this clonotype was seen many times. The rearrangement uses TRBV6-1 and TRBJ2-5, with a tentative D call TRBD1 (6 bases). The CDR3 runs 14 residues. Germline V lookup: CDR1 MNHNS, CDR2 SASEGT. Trimming removed 4 bases at V and 3 bases at J, with 12 bases between. The CDR3 region is CASSVNRVEETQYF. CDR3 coding DNA: TGTGCCAGCAGTGTCAACAGGGTCGAAGAGACCCAGTACTTC.

The genes are TRBV28 and TRBJ1-6; D remains unclear. The CDR3 loop spans 12 amino acids. The V gene's germline CDR1 is MDHEN and CDR2 SYDVKM. Deletions cut 10 bases from V and 7 bases from J, with 11 bases between. CDR3 in DNA: TGTGCCACCGCGGAAGCCAATTCACCCCTCCACTTT. As protein: CATAEANSPLHF. Variable domain in full (rest from reference TRBV28 and TRBJ1-6): DVKVTQSSRYLVKRTGEKVFLECVQDMDHENMFWYRQDPGLGLRLIYFSYDVKMKEKGDIPEGYSVSREKKERFSLILESASTNQTSMYLCATAEANSPLHFGNGTRLTVT.

This sequence joins TRBV2 and TRBJ2-4, with a possible D match to TRBD2 (6 bases). V shed 1 base and J shed 0 bases, with 10 bases lying between them. This CDR3 region has 16 residues. The germline V gene has CDR1 SNHLY and CDR2 FYNNEI. The CDR3 nucleotides are TGTGCCAGCAGTGAAGACGCGGGACTAGCCAAAAACATTCAGTACTTC. This codes for CASSEDAGLAKNIQYF.

Many counts were recorded for this clonotype. The rearrangement links TRBV10-3 to TRBJ2-7, with D perhaps given as TRBD1 or TRBD2 (5 bases each). Germline CDR1 and CDR2: ENHRY and SYGVKD. Trimming left V 3 bases short and J 4 bases short, with 7 bases between. The CDR3 extends over 12 amino acids. CDR3 coding DNA: TGTGCCATCAGTGAAGAGGGGTACGAGCAGTACTTC. It yields the protein CAISEEGYEQYF.

This clonotype was observed many times. CDR3 loop: CASSLIGSNQPQHF. DNA for the CDR3: TGTGCCAGCAGTTTAATCGGGAGCAATCAGCCCCAGCATTTT. The chain uses TRBV27 and TRBJ1-5; D remains unclear. V was cut by 2 bases and J by 1 base, with 6 bases left in between. The CDR3 is 14 amino acids. CDR1 and CDR2 from the germline V gene are MNHEY and SMNVEV (reference sequence).

The genes are TRBV6-1 and TRBJ2-1; tentatively, D is TRBD2 (6 bases). The germline V and J ends were trimmed by 4 bases and 2 bases, with 12 bases remaining between them. Looked up from germline, CDR1 is MNHNS and CDR2 is SASEGT. The CDR3 spans 15 residues. The CDR3, as DNA: TGTGCCAGCAGTGGGGGGGAAGGAACCTACAATGAGCAGTTCTTC. This encodes CASSGGEGTYNEQFF.

This clonotype was detected ten times or more. V is TRBV20-1 and J is TRBJ1-4; 8 nucleotides align to TRBD1. The CDR3 is 13 amino acids. Looked up from germline, CDR1 is DFQATT and CDR2 is SNEGSKA (reference sequence). The trim removed 5 bases at V and 7 bases at J, leaving 6 bases unmatched. The chain's CDR3 is CSAADRVGEKLFF. The CDR3 DNA reads as TGCAGTGCTGCGGACAGGGTTGGTGAAAAACTGTTTTTT.

J is TRBJ1-6 and V is TRBV28; possibly TRBD1 for D (6 bases). CDR3 size: 16 residues. V gave up 5 bases and J gave up 4 bases, with 15 bases separating them. The germline gives CDR1 MDHEN, CDR2 SYDVKM. CDR3 DNA: TGTGCCAGCAGTCGACAGGAGTCCACTTATAATTCACCCCTCCACTTT. It is translated as CASSRQESTYNSPLHF.

This clonotype appeared many times. The V gene is TRBV20-1, the J gene TRBJ2-1, with TRBD2 matching over 9 bases. Trimming cost V 0 bases and J 6 bases; bases outside gene matches: 6. CDR1 and CDR2 from the germline V gene are DFQATT and SNEGSKA (reference sequence). This CDR3 contains 15 residues. The CDR3 nucleotides read TGCAGTGCTAGAGATAGAGGGACTAGCATCAATGAGCAGTTCTTC. The encoded protein is CSARDRGTSINEQFF.

This clonotype occurred many times. This chain joins TRBV7-8 and TRBJ2-3; no reliable D call. The CDR3 runs to 13 residues. The V gene lost 3 bases and the J gene lost 7 bases, with 11 bases spanning the gap. Germline CDR1 reads SGHVS; CDR2 reads FQNEAQ. Written as DNA, the CDR3 is TGTGCCAGCAGCTTGGCCGGCTTTTATACGCAGTATTTT. Its translation: CASSLAGFYTQYF. Filled out from reference TRBV7-8 and TRBJ2-3, the complete variable domain reads GAGVSQSPRYKVAKRGQDVALRCDPISGHVSLFWYQQALGQGPEFLTYFQNEAQLDKSGLPSDRFFAERPEGSVSTLKIQRTQQEDSAVYLCASSLAGFYTQYFGPGTRLTVL.

The V and J genes are TRBV27 and TRBJ1-2; no definite D call. Trimming took off 10 bases at V and 4 bases at J, with 25 bases between the two ends. Germline V lookup: CDR1 MNHEY, CDR2 SMNVEV (reference sequence). The CDR3 covers 16 residues. CDR3: CATSLGSPSGLYGYTF. The DNA of the CDR3 is TGTGCCACCAGCCTCGGGTCACCCTCCGGACTCTATGGCTACACCTTC.

This clonotype was recorded many times. The chain carries TRBV9 and TRBJ2-3; D perhaps matches TRBD2 (5 bases). V shed 2 bases and J shed 5 bases, with 15 bases lying between them. From germline, CDR1 is SGDLS and CDR2 YYNGEE. CDR3 size: 15 residues. CDR3 in amino acids: CASSVGSALGDTQYF. DNA for the CDR3: TGTGCCAGCAGCGTGGGTAGCGCCCTCGGAGATACGCAGTATTTT.

This clonotype was counted ten times or more. The CDR3 DNA follows: TGTGCCACCAGTGAATCCTTTGGGACTAGCGGGAGAGTTGAGCAGTTCTTC. It yields the protein CATSESFGTSGRVEQFF. This chain joins TRBV24-1 and TRBJ2-1, with TRBD2 identical over 14 bases. The length of the CDR3 is 17 residues. CDR1 is KGHDR, CDR2 SFDVKD, per germline. V was pared by 4 bases and J by 9 bases, with 10 bases of the junction left unmatched.